This is a list of T cell receptor beta chains from one sample in a study of blood T cell repertoires in COVID-19. Data came from immunoSEQ multiplex PCR; TCRdb stores just in-frame clones and leaves some out. The sample holds about 74,000 clones; about nine tenths are singletons and the top ten take over 8%. The source material was peripheral blood. These receptor sequences come from a human donor in a cohort sampled during active COVID-19. The CDR3 runs from the conserved cysteine through the conserved F or W. The order of the fields is D gene, J gene, clone size, V gene, CDR3 protein, CDR3 DNA. The D gene is left open where the match is weak. Expanded clones get a size class; other rows say once, few or many, or leave the size out.

d_call: TRBD2
j_call: TRBJ2-3
clone_size: .
v_call: TRBV3-1/TRBV3-2
cdr3_aa: CASSQLAGADTQYF
cdr3_nt: TGTGCCAGCAGCCAACTAGCGGGAGCAGATACGCAGTATTTT

d_call: .
j_call: TRBJ2-3
clone_size: .
v_call: TRBV7-8
cdr3_aa: CASSLLADTQYF
cdr3_nt: TGTGCCAGCAGCCTTCTAGCGGATACGCAGTATTTT

d_call: TRBD2
j_call: TRBJ2-3
clone_size: .
v_call: TRBV7-3
cdr3_aa: CASSLNAGGTTDTQYF
cdr3_nt: TGTGCCAGCAGCTTAAACGCGGGAGGTACCACAGATACGCAGTATTTT

d_call: TRBD2
j_call: TRBJ2-7
clone_size: .
v_call: TRBV4-2
cdr3_aa: CASSQDWTSGGLGQYF
cdr3_nt: TGTGCCAGCAGCCAAGATTGGACTAGCGGGGGGCTAGGGCAGTACTTC

d_call: .
j_call: TRBJ2-7
clone_size: .
v_call: TRBV7-6
cdr3_aa: CASFPSVAHYEQYF
cdr3_nt: TGTGCCAGCTTTCCCTCCGTGGCTCACTACGAGCAGTACTTC

d_call: TRBD1
j_call: TRBJ1-2
clone_size: .
v_call: TRBV7-9
cdr3_aa: CASSRRDSLVRGYTF
cdr3_nt: TGTGCCAGCAGCAGACGGGACAGCCTTGTGCGAGGCTACACCTTC

d_call: .
j_call: TRBJ1-5
clone_size: .
v_call: TRBV25-1
cdr3_aa: CASSDRTNQPQHF
cdr3_nt: TGTGCCAGCAGTGACAGGACTAATCAGCCCCAGCATTTT

d_call: .
j_call: TRBJ2-3
clone_size: .
v_call: TRBV6-4
cdr3_aa: CASSAGGHTDTQYF
cdr3_nt: TGTGCCAGCAGTGCCGGCGGGCACACAGATACGCAGTATTTT

d_call: TRBD2
j_call: TRBJ2-5
clone_size: .
v_call: TRBV5-1
cdr3_aa: CASSPGTNQETQYF
cdr3_nt: TGCGCCAGCAGCCCCGGGACTAACCAAGAGACCCAGTACTTC

d_call: .
j_call: TRBJ1-1
clone_size: .
v_call: TRBV11-2
cdr3_aa: CASSPRRDTEAFF
cdr3_nt: TGTGCCAGCAGCCCCCGCAGGGACACTGAAGCTTTCTTT

d_call: .
j_call: TRBJ2-1
clone_size: .
v_call: TRBV6-6
cdr3_aa: CASSYSGGTFDEQFF
cdr3_nt: TGTGCCAGCAGTTACTCTGGCGGTACTTTCGATGAGCAGTTCTTC

d_call: .
j_call: TRBJ2-3
clone_size: once
v_call: TRBV6-5
cdr3_aa: CASSYRRGDMQYF
cdr3_nt: TGTGCCAGCAGTTACAGGCGAGGAGATATGCAGTATTTT

d_call: .
j_call: TRBJ2-4
clone_size: .
v_call: TRBV6-2/TRBV6-3
cdr3_aa: CASSPRGVAKNIQYF
cdr3_nt: TGTGCCAGCAGTCCCCGCGGGGTAGCCAAAAACATTCAGTACTTC

d_call: TRBD1
j_call: TRBJ2-6
clone_size: .
v_call: TRBV19
cdr3_aa: CASSRGTGSGANVLTF
cdr3_nt: TGTGCCAGTAGTAGGGGGACAGGATCTGGGGCCAACGTCCTGACTTTC

d_call: TRBD2
j_call: TRBJ2-7
clone_size: .
v_call: TRBV7-9
cdr3_aa: CASSQGLAGSGYEQYF
cdr3_nt: TGTGCCAGCAGCCAGGGACTAGCGGGCTCTGGGTACGAGCAGTACTTC

d_call: .
j_call: TRBJ2-7
clone_size: .
v_call: TRBV10-3
cdr3_aa: CAIGGTAPYEQYF
cdr3_nt: TGTGCCATCGGAGGGACAGCACCGTACGAGCAGTACTTC

d_call: .
j_call: TRBJ2-3
clone_size: once
v_call: TRBV7-2
cdr3_aa: CASSSSVGEVYTQYF
cdr3_nt: TGTGCCAGCAGCTCCAGTGTGGGAGAAGTGTATACGCAGTATTTT

d_call: .
j_call: TRBJ2-7
clone_size: .
v_call: TRBV7-9
cdr3_aa: CASSPSRGGDEQYF
cdr3_nt: TGTGCCAGCAGCCCATCTAGGGGAGGAGACGAGCAGTACTTC

d_call: .
j_call: TRBJ2-5
clone_size: .
v_call: TRBV5-1
cdr3_aa: CASSLAGLRETQYF
cdr3_nt: TGCGCCAGCAGCTTGGCCGGCCTGAGGGAGACCCAGTACTTC

d_call: .
j_call: TRBJ1-2
clone_size: .
v_call: TRBV25-1
cdr3_aa: CASSEQGLSGYTF
cdr3_nt: TGTGCCAGCAGTGAACAGGGGCTGTCTGGCTACACCTTC

d_call: .
j_call: TRBJ1-2
clone_size: .
v_call: TRBV4-1
cdr3_aa: CASSQDGGTAEGYTF
cdr3_nt: TGCGCCAGCAGCCAAGACGGGGGAACAGCGGAAGGCTACACCTTC

d_call: TRBD1
j_call: TRBJ2-3
clone_size: .
v_call: TRBV29-1
cdr3_aa: CSVAEWTGADTQYF
cdr3_nt: TGCAGCGTTGCAGAATGGACAGGGGCGGATACGCAGTATTTT

d_call: TRBD2
j_call: TRBJ2-6
clone_size: few
v_call: TRBV28
cdr3_aa: CASSYGGNYLSGANVLTF
cdr3_nt: TGTGCCAGCAGTTACGGGGGGAACTACTTATCTGGGGCCAACGTCCTGACTTTC

d_call: .
j_call: TRBJ2-3
clone_size: .
v_call: TRBV19
cdr3_aa: CASSGRYTDTQYF
cdr3_nt: TGTGCCAGTAGTGGCCGATACACAGATACGCAGTATTTT

d_call: .
j_call: TRBJ2-3
clone_size: .
v_call: TRBV29-1
cdr3_aa: CSVSPGTDTQYF
cdr3_nt: TGCAGCGTTTCTCCTGGCACAGATACGCAGTATTTT

d_call: .
j_call: TRBJ1-5
clone_size: once
v_call: TRBV11-2
cdr3_aa: CASSPNRENQPQHF
cdr3_nt: TGTGCCAGCAGCCCTAACAGGGAGAATCAGCCCCAGCATTTT

d_call: .
j_call: TRBJ2-5
clone_size: .
v_call: TRBV10-3
cdr3_aa: CAIGRQQETQYF
cdr3_nt: TGTGCCATCGGGCGCCAACAAGAGACCCAGTACTTC

d_call: TRBD1
j_call: TRBJ2-5
clone_size: .
v_call: TRBV18
cdr3_aa: CASSPRTGGVTSETQYF
cdr3_nt: TGTGCCAGCTCACCAAGGACAGGGGGCGTTACGTCAGAGACCCAGTACTTC

d_call: .
j_call: TRBJ1-1
clone_size: .
v_call: TRBV2
cdr3_aa: CASSPLQVNTEAFF
cdr3_nt: TGTGCCAGCAGTCCTCTACAGGTGAACACTGAAGCTTTCTTT

d_call: .
j_call: TRBJ2-2
clone_size: .
v_call: TRBV9
cdr3_aa: CASSPRVAEDTGELFF
cdr3_nt: TGTGCCAGCAGCCCCCGGGTAGCGGAAGACACCGGGGAGCTGTTTTTT

d_call: .
j_call: TRBJ2-1
clone_size: .
v_call: TRBV6-5
cdr3_aa: CASSPRPEGEQFF
cdr3_nt: TGTGCCAGCAGCCCCAGGCCCGAAGGCGAGCAGTTCTTC

d_call: .
j_call: TRBJ2-5
clone_size: .
v_call: TRBV19
cdr3_aa: CASSIELGEETQYF
cdr3_nt: TGTGCCAGTAGTATAGAGCTAGGCGAGGAGACCCAGTACTTC